These T cell receptor beta chains were read from a single sample in a study of shared clonotypes between healthy human individuals. Clones were sequenced by immunoSEQ multiplex PCR, and TCRdb holds only the in-frame ones, with some missing. The sample includes about 680,000 clones, approximately 90% of them seen just once. Sample: naive CD8+ T cells sorted from blood. The origin of the receptors is a man under 40 in good health. CDR3s include the opening cysteine and the closing phenylalanine or tryptophan. D genes are given only for firm matches. Clone size is shown for a subset of rows, as once, few, many or a class of expanded clone.

D	V	J	size	CDR3	DNA
-	TRBV18	TRBJ2-7	-	CASSADGYEQYF	TGTGCCAGCTCAGCGGACGGGTACGAGCAGTACTTC
TRBD2	TRBV7-6	TRBJ2-1	-	CASSLLAGDLNEQFF	TGTGCCAGCAGCTTACTAGCGGGAGACCTCAATGAGCAGTTCTTC
-	TRBV6-5	TRBJ2-7	-	CASTSPGLSYEQYF	TGTGCCAGCACCTCGCCAGGTCTTTCCTACGAGCAGTACTTC
-	TRBV5-6	TRBJ2-7	-	CASSPARQTPTYEQYF	TGTGCCAGCAGCCCCGCACGACAAACCCCCACCTACGAGCAGTACTTC
-	TRBV5-5	TRBJ1-3	-	CASSWTDSGNTIYF	TGTGCCAGCAGCTGGACAGACTCTGGAAACACCATATATTTT
-	TRBV6-1	TRBJ1-4	-	CATTIGDSGLFF	TGTGCCACCACGATTGGGGACTCGGGACTGTTTTTT
-	TRBV4-1	TRBJ1-4	-	CASSQDMGGWEEKLFF	TGCGCCAGCAGCCAAGATATGGGGGGCTGGGAAGAAAAACTGTTTTTT
TRBD1	TRBV5-4	TRBJ1-1	-	CASSYGQGTEAFF	TGTGCCAGCAGCTACGGACAGGGGACTGAAGCTTTCTTT
-	TRBV15	TRBJ2-2	-	CATSRDKIAANTGELFF	TGTGCCACCAGCAGAGATAAGATCGCGGCCAACACCGGGGAGCTGTTTTTT
TRBD1	TRBV7-9	TRBJ2-7	once	CASSLGTGVHEQYF	TGTGCCAGCAGCTTAGGGACAGGGGTCCACGAGCAGTACTTC
TRBD2	TRBV7-2	TRBJ2-7	-	CASSSLRTSETYEQYF	TGTGCCAGCAGCTCCCTGAGGACTAGCGAAACCTACGAGCAGTACTTC
TRBD1	TRBV29-1	TRBJ2-7	-	CSVVSGTRGLEQYF	TGCAGCGTCGTGTCGGGGACCAGGGGGCTCGAGCAGTACTTC
-	TRBV6-1	TRBJ1-3	-	CASSVGASSGNTIYF	TGTGCCAGCAGTGTGGGGGCCAGCTCTGGAAACACCATATATTTT
TRBD1	TRBV28	TRBJ1-5	-	CASRIYQGGHQPQHF	TGTGCCAGCAGAATATATCAGGGGGGGCATCAGCCCCAGCATTTT
-	TRBV2	TRBJ2-7	-	CAGYGSRIHEQYF	TGTGCCGGATATGGGAGTAGAATCCACGAGCAGTACTTC
-	TRBV7-9	TRBJ1-1	-	CASSIPTGVRNPEAFF	TGTGCCAGCAGCATACCGACTGGGGTGAGGAACCCTGAAGCTTTCTTT
TRBD2	TRBV10-3	TRBJ2-7	-	CAIMDSGRQTGEQYF	TGTGCCATCATGGATAGCGGGAGGCAAACGGGGGAGCAGTACTTC
TRBD1	TRBV6-6	TRBJ2-7	-	CASSYGQGLGQYF	TGTGCCAGCAGTTACGGACAGGGCCTCGGGCAGTACTTC
TRBD2	TRBV27	TRBJ2-4	once	CASGLAGVKNIQYF	TGTGCCAGCGGGCTAGCGGGTGTCAAAAACATTCAGTACTTC
-	TRBV7-3	TRBJ1-6	-	CASSLVPGNSPLHF	TGTGCCAGCAGCTTAGTTCCCGGGAATTCACCCCTCCACTTT
TRBD1	TRBV13	TRBJ2-1	-	CASSDIQGREQFF	TGTGCCAGCAGCGACATACAGGGGCGTGAGCAGTTCTTC
-	TRBV6-1	TRBJ1-1	once	CASEISPDSPAEAFF	TGTGCCAGCGAAATTTCTCCGGACAGCCCAGCTGAAGCTTTCTTT
-	TRBV7-9	TRBJ1-5	-	CASSLWEDQPQHF	TGTGCCAGCAGCTTATGGGAAGACCAGCCCCAGCATTTT